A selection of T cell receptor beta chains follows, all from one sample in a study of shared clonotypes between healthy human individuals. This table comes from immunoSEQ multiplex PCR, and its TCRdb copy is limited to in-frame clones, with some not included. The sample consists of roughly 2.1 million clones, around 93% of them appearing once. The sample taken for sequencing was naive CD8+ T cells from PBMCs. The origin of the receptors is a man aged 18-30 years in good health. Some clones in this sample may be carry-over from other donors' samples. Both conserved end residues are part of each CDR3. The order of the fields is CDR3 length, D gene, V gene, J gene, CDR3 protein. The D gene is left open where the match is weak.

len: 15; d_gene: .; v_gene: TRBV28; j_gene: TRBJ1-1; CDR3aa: CASSPPGPPSTEAFF
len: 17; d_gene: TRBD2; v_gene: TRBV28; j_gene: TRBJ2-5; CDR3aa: CASSLWTSGRARETQYF
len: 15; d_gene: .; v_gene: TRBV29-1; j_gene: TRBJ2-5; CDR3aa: CSARGWVWDQETQYF
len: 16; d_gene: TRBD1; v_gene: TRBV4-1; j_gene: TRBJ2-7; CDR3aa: CASSQDTGTAYYEQYF
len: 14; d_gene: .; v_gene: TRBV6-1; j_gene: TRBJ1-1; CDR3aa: CASSGGDRDTEAFF
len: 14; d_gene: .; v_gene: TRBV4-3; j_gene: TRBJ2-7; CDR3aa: CASSLGLGSYEQYF
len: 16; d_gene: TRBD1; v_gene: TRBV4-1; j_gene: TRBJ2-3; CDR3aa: CASSQPGQGVVDTQYF
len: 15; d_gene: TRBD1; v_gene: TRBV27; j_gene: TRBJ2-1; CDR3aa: CASSSDRDFTNEQFF
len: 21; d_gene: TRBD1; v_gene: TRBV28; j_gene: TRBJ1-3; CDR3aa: CASSFLGATEKDRESGNTIYF
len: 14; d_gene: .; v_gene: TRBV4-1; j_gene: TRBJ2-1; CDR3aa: CASSLRTGMNEQFF
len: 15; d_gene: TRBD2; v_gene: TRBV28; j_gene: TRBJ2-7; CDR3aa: CASTLAGSPPREQYF
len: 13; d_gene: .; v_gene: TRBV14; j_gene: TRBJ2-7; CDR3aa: CASSPGRRYEQYF
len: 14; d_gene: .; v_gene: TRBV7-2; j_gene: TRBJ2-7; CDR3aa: CASSLGLVLYEQYF
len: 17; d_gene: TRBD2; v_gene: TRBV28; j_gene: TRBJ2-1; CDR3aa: CASSPRPLADLYNEQFF
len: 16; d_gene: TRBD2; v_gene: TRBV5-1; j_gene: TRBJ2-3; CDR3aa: CASSPGGGWGTDTQYF
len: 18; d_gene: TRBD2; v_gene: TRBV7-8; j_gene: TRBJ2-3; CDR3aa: CASSPRLAGAPGADTQYF
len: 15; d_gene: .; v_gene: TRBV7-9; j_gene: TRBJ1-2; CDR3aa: CASSPLATANYGYTF
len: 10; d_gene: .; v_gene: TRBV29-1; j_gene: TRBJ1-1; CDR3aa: CSVELGGAFF
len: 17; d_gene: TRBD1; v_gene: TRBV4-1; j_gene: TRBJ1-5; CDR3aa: CASSQGDRGLWNQPQHF
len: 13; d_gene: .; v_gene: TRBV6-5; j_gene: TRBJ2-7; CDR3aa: CASTPRRGYEQYF
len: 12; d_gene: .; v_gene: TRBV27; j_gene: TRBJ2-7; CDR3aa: CASSSRWMEQYF
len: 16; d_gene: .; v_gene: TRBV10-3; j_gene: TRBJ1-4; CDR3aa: CAISDGPTSTNEKLFF
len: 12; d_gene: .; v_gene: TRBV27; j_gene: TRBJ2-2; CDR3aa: CASSLRQGELFF
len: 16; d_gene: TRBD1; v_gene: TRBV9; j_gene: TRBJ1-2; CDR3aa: CASSDPRTGGWDGYTF
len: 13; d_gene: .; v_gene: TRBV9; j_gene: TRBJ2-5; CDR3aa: CASSAKGWETQYF
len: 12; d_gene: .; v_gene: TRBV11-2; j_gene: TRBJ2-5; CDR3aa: CASSQDRKTQYF
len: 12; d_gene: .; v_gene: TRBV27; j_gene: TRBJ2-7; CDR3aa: CASSGAGYEQYF
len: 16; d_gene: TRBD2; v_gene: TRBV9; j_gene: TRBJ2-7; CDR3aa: CASSVGSGLAGYEQYF
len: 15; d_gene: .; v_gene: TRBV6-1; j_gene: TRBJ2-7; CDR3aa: CASSEWVQGAGEQYF
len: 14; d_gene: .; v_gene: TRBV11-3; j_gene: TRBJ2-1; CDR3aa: CASSLDRTYNEQFF
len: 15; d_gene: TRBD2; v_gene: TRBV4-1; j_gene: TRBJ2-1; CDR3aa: CASNSVAGGAHEQFF
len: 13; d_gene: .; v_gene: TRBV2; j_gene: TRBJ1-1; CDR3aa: CASWGPEDTEAFF
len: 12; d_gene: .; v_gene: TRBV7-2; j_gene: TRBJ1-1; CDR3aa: CASSFGVAEAFF
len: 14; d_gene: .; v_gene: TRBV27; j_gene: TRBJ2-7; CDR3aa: CASSLSPSFYEQYF
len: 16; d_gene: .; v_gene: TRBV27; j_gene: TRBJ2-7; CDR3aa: CASSESGELSSYEQYF
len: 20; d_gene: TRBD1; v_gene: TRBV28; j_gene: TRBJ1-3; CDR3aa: CASSLFLPWTGHSSGNTIYF
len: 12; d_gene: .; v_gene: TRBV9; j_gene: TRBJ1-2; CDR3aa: CASSPTGDGYTF
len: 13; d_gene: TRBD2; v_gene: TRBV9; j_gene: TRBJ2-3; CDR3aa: CASSPPVAGLQYF
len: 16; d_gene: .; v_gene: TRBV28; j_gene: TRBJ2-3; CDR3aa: CASSLQPKGGTDTQYF
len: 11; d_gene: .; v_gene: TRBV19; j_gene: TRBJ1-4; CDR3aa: CASSIVGKLFF
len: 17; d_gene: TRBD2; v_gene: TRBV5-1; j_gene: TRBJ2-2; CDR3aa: CASSFWLGGSNTGELFF
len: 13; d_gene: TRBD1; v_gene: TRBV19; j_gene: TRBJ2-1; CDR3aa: CATRTGTYNEQFF
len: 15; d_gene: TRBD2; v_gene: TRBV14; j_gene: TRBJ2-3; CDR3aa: CASSQGSSGADTQYF
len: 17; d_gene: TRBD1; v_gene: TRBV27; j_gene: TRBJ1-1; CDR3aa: CASSLLRDRGTNTEAFF
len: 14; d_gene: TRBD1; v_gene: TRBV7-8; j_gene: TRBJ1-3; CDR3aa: CASSPDRGGNTIYF
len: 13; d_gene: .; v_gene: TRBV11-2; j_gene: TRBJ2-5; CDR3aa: CASSYPLRETQYF
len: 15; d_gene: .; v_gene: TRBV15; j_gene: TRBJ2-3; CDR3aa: CATGGGEGATDTQYF
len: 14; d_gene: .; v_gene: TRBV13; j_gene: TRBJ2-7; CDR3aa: CASSLAPRRNEQYF
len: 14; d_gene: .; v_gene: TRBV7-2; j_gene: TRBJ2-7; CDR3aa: CASSLRGPTYEQYF
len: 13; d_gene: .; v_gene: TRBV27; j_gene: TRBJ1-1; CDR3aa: CASSFLGRTEAFF
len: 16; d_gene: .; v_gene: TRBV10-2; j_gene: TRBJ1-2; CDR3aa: CASSESTEGWGYGYTF
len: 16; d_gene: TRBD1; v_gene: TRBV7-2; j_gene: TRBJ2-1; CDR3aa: CASSLLAGGRYNEQFF
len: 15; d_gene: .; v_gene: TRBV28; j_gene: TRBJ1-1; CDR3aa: CASSPGFQKNTEAFF
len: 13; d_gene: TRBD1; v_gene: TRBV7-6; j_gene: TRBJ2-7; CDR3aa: CASSLGTGYEQYF
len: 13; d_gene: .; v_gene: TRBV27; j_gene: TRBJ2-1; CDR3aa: CASSLDFYNEQFF